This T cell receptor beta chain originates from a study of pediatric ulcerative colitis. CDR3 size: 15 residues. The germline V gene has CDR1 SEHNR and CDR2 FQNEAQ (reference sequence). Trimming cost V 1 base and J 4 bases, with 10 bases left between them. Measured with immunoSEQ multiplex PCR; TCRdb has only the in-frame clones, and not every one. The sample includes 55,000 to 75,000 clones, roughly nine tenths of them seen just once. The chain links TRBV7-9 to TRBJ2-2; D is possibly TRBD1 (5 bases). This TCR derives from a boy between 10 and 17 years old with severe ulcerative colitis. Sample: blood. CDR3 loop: CASSLEGLGTGELFF. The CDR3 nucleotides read TGTGCCAGCAGCTTAGAGGGGTTGGGCACCGGGGAGCTGTTTTTT.